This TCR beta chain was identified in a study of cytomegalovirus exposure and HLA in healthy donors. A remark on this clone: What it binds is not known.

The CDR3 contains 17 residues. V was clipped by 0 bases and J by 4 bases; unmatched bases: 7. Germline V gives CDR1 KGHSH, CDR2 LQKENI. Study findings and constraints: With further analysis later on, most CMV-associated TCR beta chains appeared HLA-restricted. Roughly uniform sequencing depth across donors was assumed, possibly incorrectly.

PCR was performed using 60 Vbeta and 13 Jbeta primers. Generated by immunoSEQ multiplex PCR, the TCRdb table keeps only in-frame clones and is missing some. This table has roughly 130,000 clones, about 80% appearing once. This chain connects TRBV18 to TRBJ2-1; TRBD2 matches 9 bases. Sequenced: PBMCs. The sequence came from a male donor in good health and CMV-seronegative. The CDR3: CASSPPTASGVYNEQFF. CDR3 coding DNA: TGTGCCAGCTCACCACCGACGGCTAGCGGGGTTTACAATGAGCAGTTCTTC.